A selection of T cell receptor beta chains follows, all from one sample in a study of T-cell memory formation after mild COVID-19. TCRdb ran MiXCR on the 5' RACE reads and lists one entry per CDR3 protein. The sample contains some 490,000 distinct CDR3 sequences, about 20% of which appear only once. The sequencing input was PBMCs or a T cell subset sorted from them (not recorded which). The receptors shown here come from an adult woman who had mild COVID-19 (a few samples of this study predate the infection). Cell type and time point are not known. Both conserved end residues are part of each CDR3. The D gene is left open where the match is weak. The size field is filled for only some rows; it gives once, few, many or a size class.

cdr3_nt cdr3_aa d_call j_call clone_size v_call
TGTGCCAGCAGCCAAGAGGGATCAGGGTCGTACAATGAGCAGTTCTTC CASSQEGSGSYNEQFF NA TRBJ2-1 NA TRBV4-2
TGTGCCAGCAGCTTAGCACAGTTTGCTGAAGCTTTCTTT CASSLAQFAEAFF NA TRBJ1-1 many TRBV7-2
TGTGCCAGCAGCTTTCCGACTAGCGGTAACACAGATACGCAGTATTTT CASSFPTSGNTDTQYF TRBD2 TRBJ2-3 few TRBV5-6
TGCGCCAGCAGCTTGGCCAGCGGGAACACTGAAGCTTTCTTT CASSLASGNTEAFF NA TRBJ1-1 few TRBV5-1
TGTGCCACCAGTGGGGTAGCGGGGGCAACAGATACGCAGTATTTT CATSGVAGATDTQYF TRBD2 TRBJ2-3 NA TRBV24-1
TGTGCCAGCAGCAATTATGACAGGGTTGAGTACTTC CASSNYDRVEYF TRBD1 TRBJ2-4 NA TRBV7-9
TGTGCCAGCTTCCCGTTCCGCGTTGGGGGATATCCCGAGCAGTACTTC CASFPFRVGGYPEQYF NA TRBJ2-7 NA TRBV7-9
TGTGCCAGCAGCCCCCGACTAGCGGGAGTTCGGGCCCCCCGCAATGAGCAGTTCTTC CASSPRLAGVRAPRNEQFF TRBD2 TRBJ2-1 few TRBV11-2
TGTGCCAGCAGCCAAGTCCGGAGCGGGGAGGGCACAGATACGCAGTATTTT CASSQVRSGEGTDTQYF TRBD2 TRBJ2-3 NA TRBV4-2
TGTGCCAGCAGCTCCACTATTGGGACTAGCGGGGGGTCATCCCCCTACAATGAGCAGTTCTTC CASSSTIGTSGGSSPYNEQFF TRBD2 TRBJ2-1 many TRBV7-9
TGCGCCAGCAGCCAAGATGTTGCACAGGAGATCGGCAATGAGCAGTTCTTC CASSQDVAQEIGNEQFF NA TRBJ2-1 few TRBV4-3
TGTGCCAGCTCACCACAGGGGATTAGATCACCCCTCCACTTT CASSPQGIRSPLHF NA TRBJ1-6 NA TRBV18
TGCAGTGCTCCCGGGACTTTCCAAGATACGCAGTATTTT CSAPGTFQDTQYF NA TRBJ2-3 NA TRBV20-1
TGTGCCAGCAGCAAGACTAGCGCTAAAGAGACCCAGTACTTC CASSKTSAKETQYF TRBD2 TRBJ2-5 NA TRBV2
TGTGCCAGCAGCTTTACGACAGGGGGCGCTTACAATGAGCAGTTCTTC CASSFTTGGAYNEQFF TRBD1 TRBJ2-1 many TRBV9
TGTGCCAGCAGCTTAGCTGGCGCTAGCTCCTACGAGCAGTACTTC CASSLAGASSYEQYF NA TRBJ2-7 many TRBV7-8
TGTGCCTGGAGTAGGGGGGTGGGAGATACGCAGTATTTT CAWSRGVGDTQYF NA TRBJ2-3 few TRBV30
TGTGCCAGCAGCCTCAGGGATAGGAGCACTGAAGCTTTCTTT CASSLRDRSTEAFF NA TRBJ1-1 few TRBV7-2
TGTGCCAGCAGCCTAGGACACTACTACGAGCAGTACTTC CASSLGHYYEQYF NA TRBJ2-7 NA TRBV7-6
TGTGCCAGCAGCTTATCTTTAGCGGAGTACACCGGGGAGCTGTTTTTT CASSLSLAEYTGELFF NA TRBJ2-2 NA TRBV7-3
TGCGCCAGCAGCTTGTTGGCCAGGGACACTGAAGCTTTCTTT CASSLLARDTEAFF NA TRBJ1-1 NA TRBV5-1
TGTGCCAGCAGTTACTCCCGGACAGGGGAAGGCTATGGCTACACCTTC CASSYSRTGEGYGYTF TRBD1 TRBJ1-2 few TRBV6-5